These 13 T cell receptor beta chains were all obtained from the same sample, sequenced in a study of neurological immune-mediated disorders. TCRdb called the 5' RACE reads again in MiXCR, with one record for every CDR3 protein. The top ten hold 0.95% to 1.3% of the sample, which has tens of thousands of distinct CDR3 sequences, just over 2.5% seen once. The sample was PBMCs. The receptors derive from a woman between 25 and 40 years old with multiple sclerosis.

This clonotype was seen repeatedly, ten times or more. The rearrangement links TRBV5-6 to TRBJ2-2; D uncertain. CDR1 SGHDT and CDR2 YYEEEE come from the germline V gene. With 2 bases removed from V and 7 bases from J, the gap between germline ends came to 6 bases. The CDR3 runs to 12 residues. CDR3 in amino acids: CASSLSYGELFF. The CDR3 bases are TGTGCCAGCAGCTTATCATACGGGGAGCTGTTTTTT.

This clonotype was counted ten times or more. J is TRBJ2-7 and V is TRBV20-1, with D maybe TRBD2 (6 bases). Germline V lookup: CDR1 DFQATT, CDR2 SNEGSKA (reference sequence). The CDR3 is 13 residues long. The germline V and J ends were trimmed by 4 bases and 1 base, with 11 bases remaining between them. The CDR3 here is CSATSRDSYEQYF. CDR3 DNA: TGCAGTGCTACCTCGCGGGATTCCTACGAGCAGTACTTC.

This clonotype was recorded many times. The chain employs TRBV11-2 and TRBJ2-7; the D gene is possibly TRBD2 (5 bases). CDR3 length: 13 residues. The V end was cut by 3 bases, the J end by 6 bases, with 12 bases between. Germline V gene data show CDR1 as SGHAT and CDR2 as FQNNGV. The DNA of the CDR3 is TGTGCCAGCAGCTTTACTAGGCGCGGCGAGCAGTACTTC. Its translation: CASSFTRRGEQYF.

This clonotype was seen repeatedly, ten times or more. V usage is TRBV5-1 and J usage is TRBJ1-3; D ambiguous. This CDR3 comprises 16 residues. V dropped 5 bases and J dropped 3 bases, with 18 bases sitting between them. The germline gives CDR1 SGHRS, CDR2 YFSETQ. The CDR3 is CASRFATGGFGNTIYF. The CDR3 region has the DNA TGCGCCAGCAGATTCGCTACGGGAGGGTTTGGAAACACCATATATTTT.

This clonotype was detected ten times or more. CDR3 in amino acids: CASSLTGLAGSRELFF. CDR3 sequence (DNA): TGCGCCAGCAGCTTGACGGGACTAGCGGGTTCTCGGGAGCTGTTTTTT. The chain links TRBV5-1 to TRBJ2-2; 12 bases line up with TRBD2. The CDR3 is 16 amino acids. With 1 base clipped from V and 9 bases from J, the junction kept 7 bases outside the gene matches. Germline V gene lookup returns CDR1 SGHRS and CDR2 YFSETQ. Supplemented by reference TRBV5-1 and TRBJ2-2, the full variable domain reads KAGVTQTPRYLIKTRGQQVTLSCSPISGHRSVSWYQQTPGQGLQFLFEYFSETQRNKGNFPGRFSGRQFSNSRSEMNVSTLELGDSALYLCASSLTGLAGSRELFFGEGSRLTVL.

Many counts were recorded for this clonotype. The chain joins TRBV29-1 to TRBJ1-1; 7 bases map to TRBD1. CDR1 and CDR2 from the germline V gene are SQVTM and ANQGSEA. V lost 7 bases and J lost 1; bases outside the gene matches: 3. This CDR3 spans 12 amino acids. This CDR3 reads CSAWTGNTEAFF. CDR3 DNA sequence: TGCAGCGCCTGGACAGGGAACACTGAAGCTTTCTTT.

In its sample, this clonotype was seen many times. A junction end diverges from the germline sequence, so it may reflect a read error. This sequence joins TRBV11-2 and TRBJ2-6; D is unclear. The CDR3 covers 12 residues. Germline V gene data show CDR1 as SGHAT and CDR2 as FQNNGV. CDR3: CASSIGTNVLTF. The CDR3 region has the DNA TGTGCCAGCAGTATTGGGACCAACGTCCTGACTTTC.

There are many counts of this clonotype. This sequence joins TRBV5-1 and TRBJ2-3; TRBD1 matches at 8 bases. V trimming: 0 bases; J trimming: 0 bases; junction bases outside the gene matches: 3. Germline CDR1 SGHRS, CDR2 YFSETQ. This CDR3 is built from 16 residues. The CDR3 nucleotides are TGCGCCAGCAGCTTGGCCGGACAGGGAAGCACAGATACGCAGTATTTT. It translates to CASSLAGQGSTDTQYF.

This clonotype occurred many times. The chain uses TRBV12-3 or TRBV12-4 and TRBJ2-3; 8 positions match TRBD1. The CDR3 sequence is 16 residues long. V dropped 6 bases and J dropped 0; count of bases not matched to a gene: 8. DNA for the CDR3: TGTGCCAGCAGGCCAACAGGGGGACTTAGCACAGATACGCAGTATTTT. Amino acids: CASRPTGGLSTDTQYF.

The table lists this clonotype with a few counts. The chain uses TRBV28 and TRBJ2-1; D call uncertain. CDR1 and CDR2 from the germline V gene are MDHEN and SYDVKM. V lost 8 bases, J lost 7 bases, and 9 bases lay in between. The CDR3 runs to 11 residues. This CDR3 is CASPSGNEQFF. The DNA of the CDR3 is TGTGCCAGCCCAAGTGGGAATGAGCAGTTCTTC.

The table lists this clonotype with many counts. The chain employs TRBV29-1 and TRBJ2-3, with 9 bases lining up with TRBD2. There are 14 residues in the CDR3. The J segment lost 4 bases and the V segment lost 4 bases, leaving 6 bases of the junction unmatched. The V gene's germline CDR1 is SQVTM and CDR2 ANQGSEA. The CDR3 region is CSVGISGSADTQYF. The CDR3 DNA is TGCAGCGTTGGAATTAGCGGGAGCGCAGATACGCAGTATTTT.

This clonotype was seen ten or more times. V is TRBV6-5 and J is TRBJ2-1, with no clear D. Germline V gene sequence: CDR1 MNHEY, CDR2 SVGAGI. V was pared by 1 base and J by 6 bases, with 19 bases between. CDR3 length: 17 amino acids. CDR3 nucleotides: TGTGCCAGCAGTTACTTATCTGGTAGTTTATTCGGCAATGAGCAGTTCTTC. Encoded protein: CASSYLSGSLFGNEQFF.

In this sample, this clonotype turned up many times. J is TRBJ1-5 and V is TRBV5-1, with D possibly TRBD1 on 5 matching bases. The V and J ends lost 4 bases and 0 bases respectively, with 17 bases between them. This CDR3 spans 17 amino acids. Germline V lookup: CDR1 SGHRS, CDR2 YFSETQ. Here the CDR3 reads CASSPLPVGGSNQPQHF. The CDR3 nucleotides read TGCGCCAGCAGCCCGCTCCCGGTGGGGGGTAGCAATCAGCCCCAGCATTTT.